This TCR beta chain stems from a study of blood T cell repertoires in COVID-19. Study-level information: Samples representing acute and convalescent COVID-19 were sourced from the United States, Italy and Spain. PBMCs, B-cell-depleted T cells, or T cells provided the cDNA or gDNA that made up the material.

Germline V gene data show CDR1 as SGHVS and CDR2 as FNYEAQ. With V trimmed by 3 bases and J by 1 base, 3 bases remained unmatched. CDR3 length: 15 amino acids. Clinical histories supplied by participants themselves formed the basis of cohort assignment. Original methodology: Reference gene primer amplification in the assay estimated nucleated cell counts. Sequenced by immunoSEQ multiplex PCR; TCRdb stores in-frame clones only, minus some. Clonal size and the V and J genes are those of that table, whereas D and trimming came from the DNA. Of roughly 290,000 clones in the sample, 85% to 90% are singletons; the top ten hold about 1.8%.

This clonotype was obtained from a woman aged 18-29 years with acute COVID-19. J is TRBJ1-1 and V is TRBV7-6; 9 positions match TRBD1. Sample: PBMCs or T cells enriched from blood (not recorded which). DNA of the CDR3: TGTGCCAGCAGCTTGACAGGGGGGTCGAACACTGAAGCTTTCTTT. Protein product: CASSLTGGSNTEAFF. Using reference TRBV7-6 and TRBJ1-1 for the parts outside the CDR3, the full variable domain is GAGVSQSPRYKVTKRGQDVALRCDPISGHVSLYWYRQALGQGPEFLTYFNYEAQQDKSGLPNDRFSAERPEGSISTLTIQRTEQRDSAMYRCASSLTGGSNTEAFFGQGTRLTVV.